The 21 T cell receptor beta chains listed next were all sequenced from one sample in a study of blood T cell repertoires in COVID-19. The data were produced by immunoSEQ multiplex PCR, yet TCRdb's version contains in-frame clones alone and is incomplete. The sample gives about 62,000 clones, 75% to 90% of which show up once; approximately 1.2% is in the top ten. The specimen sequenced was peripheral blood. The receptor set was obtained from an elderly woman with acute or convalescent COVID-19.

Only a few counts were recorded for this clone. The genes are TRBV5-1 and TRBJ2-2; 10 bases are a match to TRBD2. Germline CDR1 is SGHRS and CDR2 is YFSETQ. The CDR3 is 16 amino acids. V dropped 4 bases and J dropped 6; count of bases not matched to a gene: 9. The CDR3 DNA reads TGCGCCAGCAGCCTAGATAGCGGGGGGTTCGCCGGGGAGCTGTTTTTT. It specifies CASSLDSGGFAGELFF.

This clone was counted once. The CDR3 coding sequence is TGTGCCAGCAGTCCCCTGGGCAGGGAGGATGAGCAGTTCTTC. It is translated as CASSPLGREDEQFF. V gene TRBV28 combines with J gene TRBJ2-1; TRBD2 might be the D (6 bases). Germline V gene lookup returns CDR1 MDHEN and CDR2 SYDVKM. V dropped 5 bases and J dropped 8 bases, with 16 bases sitting between them. This CDR3 has 14 residues. The variable domain in full, with the rest retrieved from reference TRBV28 and TRBJ2-1, is DVKVTQSSRYLVKRTGEKVFLECVQDMDHENMFWYRQDPGLGLRLIYFSYDVKMKEKGDIPEGYSVSREKKERFSLILESASTNQTSMYLCASSPLGREDEQFFGPGTRLTVL.

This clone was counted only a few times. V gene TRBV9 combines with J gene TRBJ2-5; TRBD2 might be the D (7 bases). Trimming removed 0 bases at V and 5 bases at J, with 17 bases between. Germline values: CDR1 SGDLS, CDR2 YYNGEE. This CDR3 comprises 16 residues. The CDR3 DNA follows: TGTGCCAGCAGCGTAGGCTCCGGGGGGCGCAGTGAGACCCAGTACTTC. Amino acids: CASSVGSGGRSETQYF.

The CDR3 loop is CASSPQAGMNTGELFF. For the CDR3, the DNA is TGTGCCAGCTCACCACAGGCAGGAATGAACACCGGGGAGCTGTTTTTT. The chain carries TRBV18 and TRBJ2-2; D not resolved. Germline values: CDR1 KGHSH, CDR2 LQKENI. V was trimmed by 1 base and J by 1 base, leaving 10 bases between them. The length of the CDR3 is 16 residues.

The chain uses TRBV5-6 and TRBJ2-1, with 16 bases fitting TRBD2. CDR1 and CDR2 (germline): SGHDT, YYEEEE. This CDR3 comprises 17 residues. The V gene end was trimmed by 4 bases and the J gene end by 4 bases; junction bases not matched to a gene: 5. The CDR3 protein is CASSRGLAGGMYNEQFF. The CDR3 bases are TGTGCCAGCAGCAGGGGACTAGCGGGAGGGATGTACAATGAGCAGTTCTTC.

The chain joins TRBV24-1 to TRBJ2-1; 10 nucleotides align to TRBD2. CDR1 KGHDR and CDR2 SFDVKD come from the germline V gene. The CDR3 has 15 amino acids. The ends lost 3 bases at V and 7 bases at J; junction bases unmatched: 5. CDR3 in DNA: TGTGCCACCAGTGATCGGCAAGCGGGGGGGAATGAGCAGTTCTTC. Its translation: CATSDRQAGGNEQFF.

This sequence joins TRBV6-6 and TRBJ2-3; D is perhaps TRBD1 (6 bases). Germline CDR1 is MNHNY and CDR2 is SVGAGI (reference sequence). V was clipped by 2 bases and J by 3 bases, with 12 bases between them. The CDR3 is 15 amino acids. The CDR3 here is CASSYKQGRTDTQYF. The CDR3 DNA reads TGTGCCAGCAGTTACAAACAGGGTAGAACAGATACGCAGTATTTT.

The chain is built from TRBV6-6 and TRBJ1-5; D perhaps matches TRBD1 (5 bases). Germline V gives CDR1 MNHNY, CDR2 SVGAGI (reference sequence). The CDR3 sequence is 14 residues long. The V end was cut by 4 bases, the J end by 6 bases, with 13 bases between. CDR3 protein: CASSSDQGGQPQHF. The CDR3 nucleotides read TGTGCCAGCAGTTCGGACCAGGGTGGTCAGCCCCAGCATTTT.

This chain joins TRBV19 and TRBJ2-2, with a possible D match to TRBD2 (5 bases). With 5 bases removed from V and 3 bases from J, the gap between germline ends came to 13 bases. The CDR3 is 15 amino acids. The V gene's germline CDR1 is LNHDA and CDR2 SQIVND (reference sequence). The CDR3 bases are TGTGCCAGTAGTCGCAGCGGACTGGACACCGGGGAGCTGTTTTTT. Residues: CASSRSGLDTGELFF.

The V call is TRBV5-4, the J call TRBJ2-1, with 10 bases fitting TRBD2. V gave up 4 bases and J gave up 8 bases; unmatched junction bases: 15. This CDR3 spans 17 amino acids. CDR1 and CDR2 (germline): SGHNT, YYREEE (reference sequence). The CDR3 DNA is TGTGCCAGCAGCGGGGGTACACCGGGACTAGCGATCGATGAGCAGTTCTTC. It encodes CASSGGTPGLAIDEQFF. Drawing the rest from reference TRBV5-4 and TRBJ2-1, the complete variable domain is ETGVTQSPTHLIKTRGQQVTLRCSSQSGHNTVSWYQQALGQGPQFIFQYYREEENGRGNFPPRFSGLQFPNYSSELNVNALELDDSALYLCASSGGTPGLAIDEQFFGPGTRLTVL.

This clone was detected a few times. CDR3 DNA sequence: TGTGCCAGCAGCGGACAGGGGTACGAAAAACTGTTTTTT. The encoded protein is CASSGQGYEKLFF. The rearrangement uses TRBV7-9 and TRBJ1-4, with 9 bases identical to TRBD1. Germline assignment: CDR1 SEHNR and CDR2 FQNEAQ (reference sequence). The CDR3 spans 13 residues. V shed 5 bases and J 8 bases; nucleotides not matched to a gene: 3.

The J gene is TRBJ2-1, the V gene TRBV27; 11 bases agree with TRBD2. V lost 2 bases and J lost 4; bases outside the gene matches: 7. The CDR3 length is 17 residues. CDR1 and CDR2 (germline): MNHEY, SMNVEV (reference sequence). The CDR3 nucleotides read TGTGCCAGCAGTTTAAAGGCTAGCGGGAGGCTATACAATGAGCAGTTCTTC. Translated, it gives CASSLKASGRLYNEQFF.

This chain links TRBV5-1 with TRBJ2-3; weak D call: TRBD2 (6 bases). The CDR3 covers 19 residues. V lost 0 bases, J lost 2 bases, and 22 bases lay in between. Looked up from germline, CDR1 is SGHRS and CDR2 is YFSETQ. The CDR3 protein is CASSLAFSGTQLLTDTQYF. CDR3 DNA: TGCGCCAGCAGCTTGGCCTTTAGCGGAACTCAACTCCTCACAGATACGCAGTATTTT.

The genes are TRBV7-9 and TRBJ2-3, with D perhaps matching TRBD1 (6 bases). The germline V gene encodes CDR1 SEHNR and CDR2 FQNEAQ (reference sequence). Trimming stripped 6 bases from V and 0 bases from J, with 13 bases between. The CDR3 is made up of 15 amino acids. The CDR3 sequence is CASRLYRVSTDTQYF. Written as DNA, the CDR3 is TGTGCCAGCAGATTATACAGGGTTAGCACAGATACGCAGTATTTT.

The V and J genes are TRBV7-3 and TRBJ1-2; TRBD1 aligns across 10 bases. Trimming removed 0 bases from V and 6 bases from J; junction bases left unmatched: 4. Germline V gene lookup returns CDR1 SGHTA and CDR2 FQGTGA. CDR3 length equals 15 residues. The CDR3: CASSLTSGQGNGYTF. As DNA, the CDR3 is TGTGCCAGCAGCTTAACGTCGGGACAGGGGAATGGCTACACCTTC.

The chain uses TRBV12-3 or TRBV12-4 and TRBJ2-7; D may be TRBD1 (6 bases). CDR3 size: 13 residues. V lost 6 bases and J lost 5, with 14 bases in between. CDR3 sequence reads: CASRATGLNEQYF. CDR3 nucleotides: TGTGCCAGCAGGGCCACAGGGCTCAACGAGCAGTACTTC.

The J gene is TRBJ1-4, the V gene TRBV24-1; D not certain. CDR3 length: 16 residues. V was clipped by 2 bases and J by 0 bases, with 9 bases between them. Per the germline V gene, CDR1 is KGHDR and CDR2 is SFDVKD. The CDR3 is CATSDSSAATNEKLFF. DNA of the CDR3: TGTGCCACCAGTGATTCGTCCGCGGCAACTAATGAAAAACTGTTTTTT.

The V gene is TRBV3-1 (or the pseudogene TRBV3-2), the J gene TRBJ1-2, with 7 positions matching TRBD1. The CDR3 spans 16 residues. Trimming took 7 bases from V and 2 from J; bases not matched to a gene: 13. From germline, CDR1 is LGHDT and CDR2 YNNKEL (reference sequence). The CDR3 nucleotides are TGTGCCAGCACCAAGGGGACAGAGGGTTCCAACTATGGCTACACCTTC. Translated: CASTKGTEGSNYGYTF.

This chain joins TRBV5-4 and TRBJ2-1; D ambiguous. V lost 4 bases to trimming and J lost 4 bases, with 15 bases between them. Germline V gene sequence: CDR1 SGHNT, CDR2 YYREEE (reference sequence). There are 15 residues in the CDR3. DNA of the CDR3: TGTGCCAGCAGCGTGACGTCAACTATTTACAATGAGCAGTTCTTC. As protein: CASSVTSTIYNEQFF.

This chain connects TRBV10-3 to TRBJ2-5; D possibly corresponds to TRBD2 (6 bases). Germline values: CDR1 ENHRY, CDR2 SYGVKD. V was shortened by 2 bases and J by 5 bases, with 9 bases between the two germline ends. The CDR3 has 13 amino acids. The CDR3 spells CAISEGSGETQYF. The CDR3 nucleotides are TGTGCCATCAGTGAGGGCAGCGGGGAGACCCAGTACTTC.

The CDR3 reads CASSQGSGSPLHF. The DNA for the CDR3 is TGTGCCAGCTCACAGGGATCGGGGTCACCCCTCCACTTT. This chain uses TRBV18 with TRBJ1-6, with unresolved D. In germline, CDR1 is KGHSH, CDR2 LQKENI. V was clipped by 4 bases and J by 10 bases, with 11 bases between them. The CDR3 has 13 amino acids.